This T cell receptor beta chain originates from a study of blood T cell repertoires in COVID-19 (dated by TCRdb to the early 2020s). Concerning the study at large: Samples covering the acute and convalescent phases of COVID-19 were provided by collaborators in the United States, Italy and Spain. A freely available public database, intended as a resource for researchers studying the immune response to SARS-CoV-2, is where the repertoires were released. The samples were drawn from two sources: the first 160 participants of the ongoing ImmuneRACE study, and fewer than 1,500 subjects contributed by 6 global collaborators. The sample metadata nearly always contained a de-identified subject ID, COVID-19 status, age in years and sex. Where HLA class I and class II types were available, the types were taken from metadata supplied by the sample provider, not from assay-based typing. Subjects who had been exposed to COVID-19, were actively infected with it, or had recovered from it provided the deeply sampled blood TCRbeta repertoires that made up the dataset. The prospective study material was composed of cDNA or gDNA derived from T cells, B-cell-depleted T cells, or PBMCs.

Whole blood was collected in K2EDTA tubes by collaborating institutions according to the institutions' own protocols. Collaborator samples were shipped for TCRbeta analysis as frozen whole blood, isolated PBMCs, or DNA extracted from either sample type. General conclusions and limits of the study: The quantity of clinical and demographic metadata differed by source and by participant and was supplied without curation.

This clone was recorded a few times. It has no known antigen specificity. No per-base quality is available; no much larger clone lies one base away. TCRbeta CDR3 regions were amplified from genomic DNA by means of the immunoSEQ Assay, a bias-controlled multiplex PCR. Concerning the study's data processing: The number of nucleated cells in each sample was estimated by amplification of reference gene primers within the assay. To quantify the absolute abundance of each unique TCRbeta CDR3 rearrangement, sequence reads were collapsed and filtered. For each sample, productive Simpson clonality was calculated as the square root of Simpson's diversity index across productive rearrangements. This is the immuneACCESS table as TCRdb keeps it, with only in-frame sequences that have V and J called. A part of the clones is gone; compared with another copy, unresolved V genes explain less than half, and the rest is unexplained. The DNA was the basis for D and trimming; V, J and clone size are from that table. The sample yields about 23,000 clones; 94% were counted once. The ten largest clones represent about 4% of the sample.

The germline ends are 7 bases apart after V is trimmed by 0 bases and J by 8 bases. Including cysteine and phenylalanine, the CDR3 has 11 amino acids. Left in the record is the CDR3 DNA by itself, 33 bases read in frame from the first base. From a lookup of the germline V gene (reference sequence), CDR1 and CDR2 are DFQATT and SNEGSKA. The chain was built from TRBV20-1 and TRBJ1-1; confidence is insufficient to name the D gene. Sequencing input: peripheral blood. This receptor was obtained from a woman between 45 and 60 years old with active COVID-19. This receptor carries the CDR3 CSARDGQEAFF. The DNA sequence follows: TGCAGTGCTAGAGATGGGCAGGAAGCTTTCTTT.